These 11 T cell receptor beta chains originate from one sample sequenced in a study of post-analysis software for immune sequencing data. Study-wide points: Patients used about five TRBV segments, including TRBV5-6, TRBV5-1 and TRBV20-1, more often than controls.

No cognate antigen is known for these TCRs. Every TCR beta cDNA library bore unique molecular identifiers. A single record per CDR3 protein comes from TCRdb applying MiXCR to the PCR reads. This table has hundreds of thousands of distinct CDR3 sequences, roughly 36% appearing once. Sequencing was carried out using blood. Receptors originate from a girl aged 10-17 years with multiple sclerosis.

This chain uses TRBV6-1 with TRBJ1-1; D ambiguous. From germline, CDR1 is MNHNS and CDR2 SASEGT. The CDR3 runs 11 residues. V lost 1 base and J 10 bases, leaving 7 bases between the germline ends. The CDR3 is CASSEVYGAFF. CDR3 DNA: TGTGCCAGCAGTGAAGTTTATGGAGCTTTCTTT.

This clonotype showed up just a few times. The chain has TRBV6-5 and TRBJ2-5, with 13 nucleotides matching TRBD2. The J call may be mistaken, given a closer DNA end match to TRBJ2-7. CDR1 is MNHEY and CDR2 is SVGAGI in the germline V gene. The CDR3 loop spans 15 amino acids. CDR3 amino acids: CASKSTSGGFGEQYF. The CDR3 DNA reads as TGTGCCAGCAAATCGACTAGCGGGGGGTTTGGCGAGCAGTACTTC.

This clonotype was seen just once. The J gene is TRBJ2-7, the V gene TRBV7-2; D might be TRBD1 (6 bases). Germline-derived CDR1 and CDR2 are SGHTA and FQGNSA. V was clipped by 3 bases and J by 2 bases, with 17 bases between them. CDR3 length equals 16 residues. The CDR3 DNA follows: TGTGCCAGCAGCTTTCCGGGACAAAGGACGACCTACGAGCAGTACTTC. It specifies CASSFPGQRTTYEQYF.

This chain links TRBV25-1 with TRBJ2-2; D not resolved. The CDR3 sequence is 17 residues long. Looked up from germline, CDR1 is MGHDK and CDR2 is SYGVNS. V was clipped by 1 base and J by 2 bases, with 14 bases between them. CDR3 in amino acids: CASSESAARRNTGELFF. The CDR3 DNA sequence: TGTGCCAGCAGTGAATCCGCTGCCAGGAGAAACACCGGGGAGCTGTTTTTT.

In this sample, this clonotype turned up once. The chain combines TRBV3-1 with TRBJ1-1; D is unclear. Germline V CDR1 and CDR2: LGHDT, YNNKEL (reference sequence). This CDR3 is 15 amino acids long. V was trimmed by 3 bases and J by 1 base, leaving 12 bases between them. CDR3 sequence (DNA): TGTGCCAGCAGCCACCCCGGGCACGGGAACACTGAAGCTTTCTTT. This codes for CASSHPGHGNTEAFF.

This clonotype was found a few times. The V gene is TRBV30, the J gene TRBJ2-1; 12 nucleotides agree with TRBD2. The J segment lost 6 bases and the V segment lost 3 bases, leaving 6 bases of the junction unmatched. Germline V lookup: CDR1 GTSNPN, CDR2 SVGIG (reference sequence). The CDR3 runs to 15 residues. The CDR3 bases are TGTGCCTGGAGCCGGACTAGCGGGGCACGCAATGAGCAGTTCTTC. Amino acids: CAWSRTSGARNEQFF.

This chain links TRBV12-3 or TRBV12-4 with TRBJ1-2; the D is unclear. The CDR3 covers 17 residues. V lost 4 bases and J lost 8, with 26 bases in between. The CDR3 sequence: CASSSTVYRTSSDGYTF. Here the CDR3 DNA reads TGTGCCAGCAGTTCCACCGTATATCGGACCAGCTCTGACGGCTACACCTTC.

V gene TRBV27 combines with J gene TRBJ2-7; tentative D call: TRBD2 (5 bases). The V gene's germline CDR1 is MNHEY and CDR2 SMNVEV (reference sequence). Trimming pared 7 bases from V and 7 bases from J, leaving 14 bases between. The CDR3 consists of 12 residues. The CDR3 loop is CASKQDSREQYF. DNA of the CDR3: TGTGCCAGCAAGCAGGACTCAAGGGAGCAGTACTTC.

V gene TRBV12-3 or TRBV12-4 combines with J gene TRBJ1-2, with TRBD1 as a possible D gene (6 bases). The V end was cut by 6 bases, the J end by 8 bases, with 16 bases between. This CDR3 spans 13 amino acids. CDR3: CASSYGQKGGYTF. DNA for the CDR3: TGTGCCAGCAGCTACGGACAGAAAGGGGGCTACACCTTC.

About this clonotype: The junction differs from germline at one of its ends, possibly a read error. J is TRBJ2-1 and V is TRBV7-2; D might be TRBD1 (7 bases). This CDR3 has 15 amino acids. Per the germline V gene, CDR1 is SGHTA and CDR2 is FQGNSA. This chain's CDR3 is CASSVEGQTYNGQFF. The CDR3 DNA reads TGTGCCAGCAGCGTGGAGGGACAGACTTACAATGGGCAGTTCTTC.

The chain uses TRBV10-3 and TRBJ1-6; TRBD1 agrees at 7 bases. From germline, CDR1 is ENHRY and CDR2 SYGVKD. This CDR3 is 14 amino acids long. The trim removed 6 bases at V and 6 bases at J, leaving 5 bases unmatched. CDR3 protein: CAIRTTGSNSPLHF. DNA of the CDR3: TGTGCCATCAGGACGACAGGGAGTAATTCACCCCTCCACTTT.